A selection of T cell receptor beta chains follows, all from one sample in a study of human T cells and chemical hapten exposure. Via MiXCR, TCRdb re-called the RACE reads, giving one row per CDR3 protein. The sample carries under 200,000 distinct CDR3 sequences, roughly 30% recorded once. The sequenced sample was whole blood, obtained in connection with sensitization to the hapten diphenylcyclopropenone (DPC). Every receptor here comes from a woman younger than 45 with alopecia areata. Some clones in this sample may be carry-over from other donors' samples. Both conserved end residues are part of each CDR3. A D gene is named only where the DNA matches it firmly. Rows may omit the clone size; those that give it use once, few, many or a size class.

len | abundance | j_gene | v_gene | d_gene | CDR3nt | CDR3aa
14 | NA | TRBJ2-7 | TRBV28 | TRBD2 | TGTGCCAGCAGTAACCCGGGACTAACCTACGAGCAGTACTTC | CASSNPGLTYEQYF
14 | few | TRBJ2-1 | TRBV6-2/TRBV6-3 | NA | TGTGCCAGCACCCCCCGACTGAATTCCCTTGGGCAGTTCTTC | CASTPRLNSLGQFF
18 | NA | TRBJ2-2 | TRBV28 | TRBD2 | TGTGCCAGCAGTTTAACCCTAGCGGGAGGCGTAAACACCGGGGAGCTGTTTTTT | CASSLTLAGGVNTGELFF
12 | few | TRBJ2-7 | TRBV10-3 | TRBD2 | TGTGCCATCAGCGGACTAGCTGACGAGCAGTACTTC | CAISGLADEQYF
15 | few | TRBJ2-7 | TRBV10-3 | NA | TGTGCCATCAGTGATGACACTAGGGGACCCTACGAGCAGTACTTC | CAISDDTRGPYEQYF
14 | NA | TRBJ2-1 | TRBV3-1 | NA | TGTGCCAGCAGCCAGTACGGGGGAGGAGATGAGCAGTTCTTC | CASSQYGGGDEQFF
18 | few | TRBJ1-1 | TRBV4-1 | NA | TGCGCCAGCAGCCAACAACAAGTCCCGGGGGAGGGTCACACTGAAGCTTTCTTT | CASSQQQVPGEGHTEAFF
13 | NA | TRBJ2-7 | TRBV5-1 | NA | TGCGCCAGCAGGGAGGACAGATCCTACGAGCAGTACTTC | CASREDRSYEQYF
17 | few | TRBJ1-4 | TRBV4-1 | TRBD1 | TGCGCCAGCAGCCAAGACCCAACAGGGGCGACTAATGAAAAACTGTTTTTT | CASSQDPTGATNEKLFF
15 | NA | TRBJ1-1 | TRBV2 | NA | TGTGCCAGCAGTGTAGGCCAGACCATGAACACTGAAGCTTTCTTT | CASSVGQTMNTEAFF